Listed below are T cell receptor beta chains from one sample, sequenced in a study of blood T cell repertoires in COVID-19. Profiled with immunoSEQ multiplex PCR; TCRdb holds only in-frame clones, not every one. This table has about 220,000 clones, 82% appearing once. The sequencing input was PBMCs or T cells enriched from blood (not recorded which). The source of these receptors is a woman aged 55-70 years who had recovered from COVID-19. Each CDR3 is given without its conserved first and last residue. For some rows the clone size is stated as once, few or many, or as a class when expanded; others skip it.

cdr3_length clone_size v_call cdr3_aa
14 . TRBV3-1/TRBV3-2 ASSQFGRGARNEQY
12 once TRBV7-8 ASSTLAQNTEAF
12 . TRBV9 ASSVASGAYGYT
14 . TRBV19 ASSIRFSGQGNEQF
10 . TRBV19 ASSIRDTEAF
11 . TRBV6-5 ASTTSPYNEQF
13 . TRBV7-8 ASSLGGQGGSPLH
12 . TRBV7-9 ASSAGASTDTQY
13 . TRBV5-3 ARSTSESPGYGYT
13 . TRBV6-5 ASSYSMSGSYEQY
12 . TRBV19 ASSIGERGDTQY
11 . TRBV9 ASARTGRTEAF
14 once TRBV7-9 ASSSNRGPLNTEAF
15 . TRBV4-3 ASSRKTLGQGATEAF
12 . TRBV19 ASKESSYNSPLH
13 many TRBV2 ASSVSSSYNSPLH
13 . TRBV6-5 ASRFYGTGGEEAF